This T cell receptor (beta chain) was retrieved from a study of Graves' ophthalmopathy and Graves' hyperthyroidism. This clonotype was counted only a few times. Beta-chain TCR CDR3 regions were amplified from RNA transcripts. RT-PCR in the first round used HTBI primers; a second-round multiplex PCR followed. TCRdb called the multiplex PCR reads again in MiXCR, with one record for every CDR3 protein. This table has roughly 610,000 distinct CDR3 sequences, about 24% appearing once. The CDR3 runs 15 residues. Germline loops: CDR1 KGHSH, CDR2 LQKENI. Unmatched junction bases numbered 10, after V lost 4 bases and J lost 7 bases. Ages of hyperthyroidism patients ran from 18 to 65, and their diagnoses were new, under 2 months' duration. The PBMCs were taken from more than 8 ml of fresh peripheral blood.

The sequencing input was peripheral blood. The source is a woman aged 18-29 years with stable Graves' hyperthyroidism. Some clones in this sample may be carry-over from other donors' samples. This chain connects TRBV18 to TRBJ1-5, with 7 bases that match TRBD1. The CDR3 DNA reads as TGTGCCAGCTCACAGGAGACAGGGATAGAACAGCCCCAGCATTTT. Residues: CASSQETGIEQPQHF.